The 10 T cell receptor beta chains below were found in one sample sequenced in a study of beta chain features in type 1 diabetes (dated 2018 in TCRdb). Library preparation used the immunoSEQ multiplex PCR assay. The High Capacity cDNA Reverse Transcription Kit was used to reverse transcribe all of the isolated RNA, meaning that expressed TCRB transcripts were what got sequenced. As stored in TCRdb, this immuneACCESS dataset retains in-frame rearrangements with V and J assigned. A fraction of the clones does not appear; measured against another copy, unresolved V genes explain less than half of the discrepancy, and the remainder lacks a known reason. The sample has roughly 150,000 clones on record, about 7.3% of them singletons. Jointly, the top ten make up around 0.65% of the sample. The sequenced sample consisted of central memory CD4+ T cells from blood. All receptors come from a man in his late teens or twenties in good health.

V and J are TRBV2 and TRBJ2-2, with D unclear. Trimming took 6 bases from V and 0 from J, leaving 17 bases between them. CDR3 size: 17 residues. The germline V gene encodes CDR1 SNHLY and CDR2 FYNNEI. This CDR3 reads CASSPNWAATNTGELFF. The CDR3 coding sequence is TGTGCCAGCAGCCCGAACTGGGCAGCCACGAACACCGGGGAGCTGTTTTTT.

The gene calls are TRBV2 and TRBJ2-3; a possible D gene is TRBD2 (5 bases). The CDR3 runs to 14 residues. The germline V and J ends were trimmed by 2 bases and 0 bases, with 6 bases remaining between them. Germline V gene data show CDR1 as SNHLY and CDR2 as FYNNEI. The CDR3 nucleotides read TGTGCCAGCAGTGAAACGGGAAGCACAGATACGCAGTATTTT. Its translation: CASSETGSTDTQYF.

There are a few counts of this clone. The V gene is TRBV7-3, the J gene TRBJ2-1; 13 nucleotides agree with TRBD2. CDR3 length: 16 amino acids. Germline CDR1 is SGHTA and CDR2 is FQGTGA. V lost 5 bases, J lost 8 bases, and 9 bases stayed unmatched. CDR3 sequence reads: CASSVGGLAGVDEQFF. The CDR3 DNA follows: TGTGCCAGCAGCGTAGGAGGACTAGCGGGAGTTGATGAGCAGTTCTTC.

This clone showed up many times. The CDR3, as DNA: TGCAGCGTGAAATCCGGGACAGGGTCGACCGGGGAGCTGTTTTTT. Protein: CSVKSGTGSTGELFF. The chain is built from TRBV29-1 and TRBJ2-2; 9 nucleotides agree with TRBD1. The germline V gene encodes CDR1 SQVTM and CDR2 ANQGSEA. This CDR3 comprises 15 residues. V lost 6 bases to trimming and J lost 5 bases; unmatched junction nucleotides: 10.

CDR3 in amino acids: CASSLFSGENTGELFF. DNA for the CDR3: TGTGCCAGCAGCTTATTTTCCGGGGAAAACACCGGGGAGCTGTTTTTT. J is TRBJ2-2 and V is TRBV5-6, with D maybe TRBD2 (5 bases). CDR3 length equals 16 residues. Germline V gives CDR1 SGHDT, CDR2 YYEEEE. The germline V and J ends were trimmed by 2 bases and 2 bases, with 13 bases remaining between them. Full variable domain (rest looked up from reference TRBV5-6 and TRBJ2-2): DAGVTQSPTHLIKTRGQQVTLRCSPKSGHDTVSWYQQALGQGPQFIFQYYEEEERQRGNFPDRFSGHQFPNYSSELNVNALLLGDSALYLCASSLFSGENTGELFFGEGSRLTVL.

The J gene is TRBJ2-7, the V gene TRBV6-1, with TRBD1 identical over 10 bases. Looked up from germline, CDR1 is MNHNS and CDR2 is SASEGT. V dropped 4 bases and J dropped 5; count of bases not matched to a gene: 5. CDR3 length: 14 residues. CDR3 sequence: CASSVRDRGHEQYF. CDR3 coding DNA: TGTGCCAGCAGTGTCCGGGACAGGGGTCACGAGCAGTACTTC.

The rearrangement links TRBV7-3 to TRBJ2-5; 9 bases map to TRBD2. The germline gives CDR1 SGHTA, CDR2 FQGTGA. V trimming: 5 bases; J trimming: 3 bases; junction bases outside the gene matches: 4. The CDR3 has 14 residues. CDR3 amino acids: CASSISGSKETQYF. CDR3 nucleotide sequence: TGTGCCAGCAGCATTAGCGGGAGCAAAGAGACCCAGTACTTC.

The CDR3 DNA sequence: TGTGCCAGTAGTAAAGAATCGCTAGCGGGAGCCTGGGCAGATACGCAGTATTTT. It encodes CASSKESLAGAWADTQYF. The chain uses TRBV19 and TRBJ2-3; 10 positions match TRBD2. With 4 bases clipped from V and 4 bases from J, the junction kept 14 bases outside the gene matches. Germline assignment: CDR1 LNHDA and CDR2 SQIVND (reference sequence). CDR3 size: 18 residues.

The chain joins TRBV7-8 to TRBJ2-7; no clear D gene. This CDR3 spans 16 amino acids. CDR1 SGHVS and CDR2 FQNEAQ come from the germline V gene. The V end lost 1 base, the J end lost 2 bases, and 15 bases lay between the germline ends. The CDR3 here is CASSLGQATLAYEQYF. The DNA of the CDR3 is TGTGCCAGCAGCTTAGGCCAGGCGACCCTCGCCTACGAGCAGTACTTC. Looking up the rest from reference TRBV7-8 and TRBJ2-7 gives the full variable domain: GAGVSQSPRYKVAKRGQDVALRCDPISGHVSLFWYQQALGQGPEFLTYFQNEAQLDKSGLPSDRFFAERPEGSVSTLKIQRTQQEDSAVYLCASSLGQATLAYEQYFGPGTRLTVT.

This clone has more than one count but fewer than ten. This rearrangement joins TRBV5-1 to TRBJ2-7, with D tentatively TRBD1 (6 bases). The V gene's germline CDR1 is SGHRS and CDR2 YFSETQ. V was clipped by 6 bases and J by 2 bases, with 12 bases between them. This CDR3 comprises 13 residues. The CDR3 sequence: CASKDSGAYEQYF. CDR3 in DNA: TGCGCCAGCAAGGACAGTGGGGCCTACGAGCAGTACTTC.